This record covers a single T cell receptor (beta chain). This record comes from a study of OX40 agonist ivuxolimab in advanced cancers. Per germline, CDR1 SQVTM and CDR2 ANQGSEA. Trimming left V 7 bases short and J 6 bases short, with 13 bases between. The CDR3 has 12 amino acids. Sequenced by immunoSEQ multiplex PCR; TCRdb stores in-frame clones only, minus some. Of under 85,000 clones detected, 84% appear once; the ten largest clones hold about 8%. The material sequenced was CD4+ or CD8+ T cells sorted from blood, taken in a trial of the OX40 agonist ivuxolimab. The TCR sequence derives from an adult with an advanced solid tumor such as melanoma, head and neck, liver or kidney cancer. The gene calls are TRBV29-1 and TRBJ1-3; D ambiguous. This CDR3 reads CSARDLINTIYF. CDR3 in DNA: TGCAGCGCCAGAGACTTAATAAACACCATATATTTT.